The clone carrying this TCR beta chain was counted only a few times. This sample is part of a study of blood T cell repertoires in COVID-19. Study-level information: The origin of the acute and convalescent COVID-19 samples was the United States, Italy and Spain. PBMCs, B-cell-depleted T cells, or T cells provided the cDNA or gDNA that made up the material.

As processed by the authors: Reference gene primer amplification in the assay estimated nucleated cell counts. The protocol was immunoSEQ multiplex PCR, while the TCRdb copy is restricted to in-frame clones and leaves out a portion. The V and J calls and clone size were taken over from that table, and D and trimming were inferred from the DNA. The sample holds over 250,000 clones, roughly 91% seen once. Germline-derived CDR1 and CDR2 are WSHSY and SAAADI. The CDR3 has 13 amino acids. The ends were cut back, 3 bases at V and 3 bases at J, with 8 bases in the middle. This clonotype originated in a woman between 40 and 55 years old who had recovered from COVID-19. J is TRBJ1-1 and V is TRBV10-2; D is undetermined. The sample comprised peripheral blood. CDR3 coding DNA: TGCGCCAGCAGTGATAGGAGAGACACTGAAGCTTTCTTT. Amino acids: CASSDRRDTEAFF.